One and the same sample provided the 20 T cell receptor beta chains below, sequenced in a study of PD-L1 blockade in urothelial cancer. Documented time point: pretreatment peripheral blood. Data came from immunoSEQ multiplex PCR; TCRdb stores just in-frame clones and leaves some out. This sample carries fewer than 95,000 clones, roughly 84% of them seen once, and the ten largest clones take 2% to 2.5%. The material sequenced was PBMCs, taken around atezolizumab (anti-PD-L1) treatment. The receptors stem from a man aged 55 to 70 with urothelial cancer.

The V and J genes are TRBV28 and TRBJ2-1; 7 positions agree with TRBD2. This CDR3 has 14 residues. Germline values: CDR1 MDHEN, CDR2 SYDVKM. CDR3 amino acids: CAAGGAGAYNEQFF. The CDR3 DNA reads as TGTGCGGCTGGTGGGGCGGGAGCGTACAATGAGCAGTTCTTC.

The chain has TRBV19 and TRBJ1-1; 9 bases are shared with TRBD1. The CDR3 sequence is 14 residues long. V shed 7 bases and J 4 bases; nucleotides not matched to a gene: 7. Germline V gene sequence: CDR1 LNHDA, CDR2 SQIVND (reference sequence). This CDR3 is CASTEGQGFTEAFF. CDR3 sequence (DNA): TGTGCCAGTACCGAGGGACAGGGTTTCACTGAAGCTTTCTTT.

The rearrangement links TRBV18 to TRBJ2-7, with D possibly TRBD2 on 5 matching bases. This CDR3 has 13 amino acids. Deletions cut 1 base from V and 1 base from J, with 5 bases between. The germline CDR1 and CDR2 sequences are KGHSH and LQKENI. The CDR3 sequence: CASSPRESYEQYF. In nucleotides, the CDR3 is TGTGCCAGCTCACCACGGGAGTCCTACGAGCAGTACTTC.

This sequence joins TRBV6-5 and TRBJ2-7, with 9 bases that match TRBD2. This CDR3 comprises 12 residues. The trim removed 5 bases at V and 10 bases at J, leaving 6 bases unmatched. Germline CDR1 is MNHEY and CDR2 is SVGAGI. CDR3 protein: CASSPGLALQYF. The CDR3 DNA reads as TGTGCCAGCAGTCCGGGACTAGCCCTCCAGTACTTC.

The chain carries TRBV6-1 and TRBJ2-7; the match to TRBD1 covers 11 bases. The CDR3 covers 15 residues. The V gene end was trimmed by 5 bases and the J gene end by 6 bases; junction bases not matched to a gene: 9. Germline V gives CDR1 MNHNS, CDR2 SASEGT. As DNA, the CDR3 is TGTGCCAGCAGTTTTTGGGGACAGGGGGAGGGCGAGCAGTACTTC. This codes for CASSFWGQGEGEQYF.

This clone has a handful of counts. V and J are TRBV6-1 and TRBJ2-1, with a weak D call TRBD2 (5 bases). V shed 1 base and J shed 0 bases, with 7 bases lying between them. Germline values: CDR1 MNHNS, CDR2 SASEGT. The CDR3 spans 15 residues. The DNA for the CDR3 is TGTGCCAGCAGTGAAGTCCGGGGCTCCTACAATGAGCAGTTCTTC. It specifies CASSEVRGSYNEQFF.

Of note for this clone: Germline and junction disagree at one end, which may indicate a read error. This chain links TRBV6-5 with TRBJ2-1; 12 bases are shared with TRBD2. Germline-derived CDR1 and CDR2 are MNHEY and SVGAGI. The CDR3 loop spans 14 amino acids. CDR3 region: CASSPGLAGNQQFF. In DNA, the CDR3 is TGTGCCAGCAGTCCGGGACTAGCGGGCAATCAGCAGTTCTTC.

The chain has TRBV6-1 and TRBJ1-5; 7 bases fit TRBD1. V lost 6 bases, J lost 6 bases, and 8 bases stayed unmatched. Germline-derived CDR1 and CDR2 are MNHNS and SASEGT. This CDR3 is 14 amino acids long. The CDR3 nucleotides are TGTGCCAGCAGGGGAGACAGGGTTAGTCAGCCCCAGCATTTT. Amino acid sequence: CASRGDRVSQPQHF.

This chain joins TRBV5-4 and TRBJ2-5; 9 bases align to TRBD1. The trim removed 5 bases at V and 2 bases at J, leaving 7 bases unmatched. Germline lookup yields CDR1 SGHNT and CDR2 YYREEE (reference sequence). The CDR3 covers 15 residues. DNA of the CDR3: TGTGCCAGCAGGGGACAGGGAATGACTCAAGAGACCCAGTACTTC. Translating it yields CASRGQGMTQETQYF.

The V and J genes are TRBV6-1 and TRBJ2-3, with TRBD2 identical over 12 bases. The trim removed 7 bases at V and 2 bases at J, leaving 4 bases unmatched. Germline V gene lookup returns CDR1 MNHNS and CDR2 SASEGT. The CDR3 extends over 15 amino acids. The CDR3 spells CASTTSGGFTDTQYF. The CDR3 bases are TGTGCCAGCACAACTAGCGGGGGGTTCACAGATACGCAGTATTTT.

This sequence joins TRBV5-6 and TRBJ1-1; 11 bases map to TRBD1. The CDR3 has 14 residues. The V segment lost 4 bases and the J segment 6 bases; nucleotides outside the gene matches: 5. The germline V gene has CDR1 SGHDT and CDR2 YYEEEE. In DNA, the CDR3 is TGTGCCAGCAGCCGGGGGACAGGGGGGGCTGAAGCTTTCTTT. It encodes CASSRGTGGAEAFF.

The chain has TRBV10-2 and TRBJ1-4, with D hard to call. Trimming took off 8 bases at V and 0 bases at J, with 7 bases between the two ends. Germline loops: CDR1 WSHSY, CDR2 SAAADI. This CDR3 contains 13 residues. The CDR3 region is CASGRATNEKLFF. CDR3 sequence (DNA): TGCGCCAGCGGCCGTGCAACTAATGAAAAACTGTTTTTT.

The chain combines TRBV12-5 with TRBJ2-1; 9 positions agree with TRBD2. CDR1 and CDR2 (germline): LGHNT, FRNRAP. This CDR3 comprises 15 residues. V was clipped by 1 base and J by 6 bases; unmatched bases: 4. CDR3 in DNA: TGTGCTAGTGGTTTGGGACTAGCGGAAACCAATGAGCAGTTCTTC. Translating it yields CASGLGLAETNEQFF.

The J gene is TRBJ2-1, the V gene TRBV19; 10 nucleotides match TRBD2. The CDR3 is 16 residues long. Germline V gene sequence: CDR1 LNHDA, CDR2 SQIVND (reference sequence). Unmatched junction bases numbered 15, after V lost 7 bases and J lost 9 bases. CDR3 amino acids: CASTLAGAPSYGEQFF. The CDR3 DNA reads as TGTGCCAGTACCCTAGCGGGGGCCCCCTCCTATGGTGAGCAGTTCTTC.

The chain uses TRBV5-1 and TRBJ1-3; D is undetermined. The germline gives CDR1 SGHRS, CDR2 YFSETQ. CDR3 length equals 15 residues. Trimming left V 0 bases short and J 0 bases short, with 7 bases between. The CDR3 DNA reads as TGCGCCAGCAGCTTGGTGAGCGGCTCTGGAAACACCATATATTTT. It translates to CASSLVSGSGNTIYF.

CDR3 region: CASRRYSGGAGETQYF. CDR3 nucleotides: TGTGCCAGCAGACGATATAGCGGGGGGGCCGGAGAGACCCAGTACTTC. This rearrangement joins TRBV5-6 to TRBJ2-5; 11 bases align to TRBD2. The CDR3 is 16 residues long. The trim removed 5 bases at V and 4 bases at J, leaving 10 bases unmatched. CDR1 is SGHDT, CDR2 YYEEEE, per germline.

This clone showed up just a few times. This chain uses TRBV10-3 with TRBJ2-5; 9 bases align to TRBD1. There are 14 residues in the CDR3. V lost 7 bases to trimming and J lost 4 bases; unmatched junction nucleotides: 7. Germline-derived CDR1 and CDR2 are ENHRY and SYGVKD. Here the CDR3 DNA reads TGTGCCATCATGGGGACAGGGTGGGGAGAGACCCAGTACTTC. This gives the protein CAIMGTGWGETQYF.

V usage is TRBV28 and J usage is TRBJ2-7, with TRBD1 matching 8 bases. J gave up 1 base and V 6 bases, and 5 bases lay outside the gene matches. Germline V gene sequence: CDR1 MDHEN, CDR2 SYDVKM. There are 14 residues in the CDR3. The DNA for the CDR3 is TGTGCCAGCAGGCCAACAGGGGGATCCTACGAGCAGTACTTC. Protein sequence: CASRPTGGSYEQYF.

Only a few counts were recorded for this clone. The CDR3 bases are TGTGCCAGCAGTCGAACTCGTCTAGCGCTCACCGGGGAGCTGTTTTTT. This translates into CASSRTRLALTGELFF. This sequence joins TRBV7-2 and TRBJ2-2, with D possibly TRBD2 on 6 matching bases. Germline V gene data show CDR1 as SGHTA and CDR2 as FQGNSA. Trimming removed 6 bases at V and 4 bases at J, with 18 bases between. The CDR3 has 16 amino acids.

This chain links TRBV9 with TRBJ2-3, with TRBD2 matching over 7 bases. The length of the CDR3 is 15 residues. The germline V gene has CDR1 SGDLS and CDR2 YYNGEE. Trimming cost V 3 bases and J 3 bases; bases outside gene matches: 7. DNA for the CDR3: TGTGCCAGCAGCGCGTCTAGCGGAGGAACAGATACGCAGTATTTT. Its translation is CASSASSGGTDTQYF.